This T cell receptor (beta chain) came from a study of blood T cell repertoires in COVID-19. About the research overall: PBMCs, B-cell-depleted T cells, or T cells provided the cDNA or gDNA that made up the material.

In the study's own analysis: The assay estimated nucleated cells by amplifying reference gene primers. The protocol was immunoSEQ multiplex PCR, while the TCRdb copy is restricted to in-frame clones and leaves out a portion. The V and J calls and clone size come from that table; D and trimming were worked out from the DNA. The sample has more than 400,000 clones; roughly 90% are singletons. Living in about two dozen US areas, the participants were between roughly 18 and 95 years of age. V shed 1 base and J shed 3 bases, with 15 bases lying between them. The germline gives CDR1 MGHRA, CDR2 YSYEKL. The CDR3 extends over 16 amino acids.

The V and J genes are TRBV4-1 and TRBJ1-2, with D possibly TRBD1 on 5 matching bases. Sequencing was performed on PBMCs or T cells enriched from blood (not recorded which). The sequence derives from a woman aged 18 to 35 who had recovered from COVID-19. DNA of the CDR3: TGCGCCAGCAGCCAAGGTCTTAGGGAGGGGTACTATGGCTACACCTTC. Amino acids: CASSQGLREGYYGYTF.